This T cell receptor beta chain emerged from a study of blood T cells in healthy people across ages. The CDR3 sequence is 16 residues long. The germline CDR1 and CDR2 sequences are SGDLS and YYNGEE. The trim removed 0 bases at V and 5 bases at J, leaving 4 bases unmatched. Through a sample-barcoded 5' primer and a J-beta primer mix, a second PCR was run for roughly 6 to 11 cycles. The authors tagged each cDNA molecule using a template-switch adaptor with 12 random nucleotides. TCRdb passed the 5' RACE reads through MiXCR, listing each CDR3 protein once. Among about 970,000 distinct CDR3 sequences listed, roughly 47% were seen once.

Sequencing was carried out using blood. J is TRBJ2-2 and V is TRBV9, with 10 nucleotides matching TRBD2. The receptor was derived from a woman aged 55-69 years in good health. This chain's CDR3 is CASSVDFSGRTGELFF. The CDR3 DNA follows: TGTGCCAGCAGCGTAGACTTTAGCGGGAGGACCGGGGAGCTGTTTTTT.